The rows below give T cell receptor beta chains drawn from one sample of a study of blood T cell repertoires in COVID-19. The data were produced by immunoSEQ multiplex PCR, yet TCRdb's version contains in-frame clones alone and is incomplete. The repertoire has 130,000 or so clones, 70% to 80% of them found once; the top ten carry 11%. The sample taken for sequencing was peripheral blood. Receptor source: a human donor in a cohort sampled during active COVID-19. Both conserved end residues are part of each CDR3. D genes are given only for firm matches. Only some rows state a clone size, as once, few, many or a class for expanded clones.

v_call,d_call,j_call,clone_size,cdr3_aa
TRBV5-6,NA,TRBJ2-1,NA,CASSPGLRVLSYNEQFF
TRBV29-1,TRBD2,TRBJ2-3,NA,CSVVPYSGGRTDTQYF
TRBV21-1,NA,TRBJ2-7,few,CASSTTGSPYEQYF
TRBV11-2,NA,TRBJ1-6,NA,CASSLSGAGSPLHF
TRBV6-5,TRBD1,TRBJ2-2,NA,CASRRDRDIGELFF
TRBV5-4,NA,TRBJ1-4,NA,CASSLGQLNEKLFF
TRBV27,TRBD1,TRBJ1-1,few,CASSLDRGNTEAFF
TRBV30,TRBD1,TRBJ1-4,NA,CAWSVRTGGEKLFF
TRBV7-8,NA,TRBJ1-1,NA,CASSLVEGNTEAFF
TRBV6-9,TRBD1,TRBJ1-1,NA,CASSTSGGWNTEAFF
TRBV5-1,TRBD1,TRBJ2-1,NA,CASSQTPGTEGNEQFF
TRBV29-1,NA,TRBJ1-2,few,CSVEWAGGYTF
TRBV28,NA,TRBJ2-7,few,CASSTSPGNSYEQYF
TRBV7-2,TRBD2,TRBJ2-5,NA,CASSLVAGGETQYF
TRBV2,NA,TRBJ1-3,NA,CASGYQGPSGNTIYF
TRBV2,TRBD1,TRBJ2-2,NA,CATRQGTGELFF
TRBV2,NA,TRBJ1-2,NA,CASSVVRQSSNYGYTF
TRBV28,NA,TRBJ1-5,NA,CASTNSRNQPQHF
TRBV29-1,TRBD1,TRBJ1-1,NA,CSVETGWDTEAFF
TRBV7-3,NA,TRBJ1-2,NA,CASSVDTGGEGYTF
TRBV3-1/TRBV3-2,NA,TRBJ2-2,NA,CASKSFTGELFF
TRBV5-1,TRBD2,TRBJ2-1,NA,CASSLASGGHNEQFF
TRBV7-6,TRBD1,TRBJ1-3,few,CASSLARQGTGNTIYF
TRBV9,NA,TRBJ2-7,NA,CASSVGSGGAEQYF
TRBV2,NA,TRBJ2-7,NA,CASSEGGGPIYEQYF
TRBV20-1,NA,TRBJ2-1,NA,CSARHYNEQFF
TRBV5-1,NA,TRBJ2-5,NA,CASSSGGQKETQYF
TRBV5-1,TRBD1,TRBJ1-2,NA,CASSSATGVIGYTF
TRBV10-3,NA,TRBJ2-7,NA,CAISARTEAYEQYF
TRBV5-8,TRBD1,TRBJ2-2,NA,CASSLSRGYAGELFF
TRBV29-1,TRBD2,TRBJ2-7,NA,CSVERSGGKRYEQYF
TRBV10-3,NA,TRBJ2-1,NA,CAISESGIAGAPYNEQFF
TRBV5-1,NA,TRBJ2-6,NA,CASSLTPTAGANVLTF
TRBV6-5,NA,TRBJ1-2,few,CASLGWGRAGYTF
TRBV6-1,NA,TRBJ2-3,NA,CASSERVGGTDTQYF
TRBV6-5,NA,TRBJ2-3,NA,CASSYSRTRSGTQYF
TRBV19,NA,TRBJ2-5,NA,CASSIWGRGDGETQYF